The clone carrying this TCR beta chain has ten or more counts. Its antigen remains unknown. The sample originates from a study of T cells in Graves' hyperthyroidism and ophthalmopathy. Study-level points and caveats: Before onset, by a median of approximately 6.8 months, the model predicted ophthalmopathy.

CDR1 and CDR2 from the germline V gene are SNHLY and FYNNEI. CDR3 length equals 14 residues. The V segment lost 7 bases and the J segment 6 bases; nucleotides outside the gene matches: 5. Researchers took RNA transcripts and amplified the TCR beta CDR3 regions from them. The HTBI set primed first-round TCR CDR3 RT-PCR. MiXCR, run by TCRdb on the multiplex PCR reads, gives a single entry per CDR3 protein. This sample has 130,000 or so distinct CDR3 sequences; approximately 20% occur once, and the top ten carry around 70%. Hyperthyroidism, newly diagnosed and lasting under 2 months, affected patients aged 18 to 65. The PBMCs had their origin in 10 ml of fresh peripheral blood.

The chain has TRBV2 and TRBJ1-4, with 10 bases identical to TRBD1. Source material: blood. The origin of this receptor is a woman aged 45-65 years with Graves' hyperthyroidism that later progressed to Graves' ophthalmopathy. CDR3 DNA: TGTGCCAGCATAACCGGGACAGGGGATGAAAAACTGTTTTTT. Amino acids: CASITGTGDEKLFF.